This entry concerns a single T cell receptor beta chain. Its antigen remains unidentified. No much larger clone is present one base from it, and per-base qualities are unavailable. Library preparation used 5' RACE. TCRdb names Illumina HiSeq 2500 as the instrument used. The second PCR ran for about 7 to 11 cycles and used a J-beta primer mix along with a sample-barcoded 5' primer. Each TCR beta cDNA molecule received a unique molecular identifier from a template-switch 5' adaptor carrying 12 random nucleotides. Each sample yielded at least 2.5 million CDR3-containing paired-end reads. All of the RNA was converted into first-strand cDNA using the Mint cDNA synthesis kit, with a TRBC-specific oligonucleotide serving as the primer. All cDNA was treated with uracil-DNA glycosylase and then went through a first 18-cycle PCR with the universal primers M1SS and BC2_uni_R. Turning to the authors' computational methods: For normalization, 1 million high-quality reads, each with a distinct molecular identifier, were randomly selected from each sample. Reads sharing molecular identifiers were discarded rather than binned into consensus sequences. MiTCR, run with a Q25 quality threshold and the strictest error-elimination algorithm, handled CDR3 identification, clonotype clustering and error correction. A nonparametric unseen species model with Euler transformation was used to estimate a lower bound on total TCR beta diversity. TCRdb trimmed public reads at Q25 via fastp, called clones via MiXCR and kept in-frame beta chains. A single entry per CDR3 protein holds the most common genes and DNA from its merged rows. What appears here as the V and J calls and clone size reflects TCRdb's work, not the paper's. Counted in this sample were 1.5 million to 2 million distinct CDR3 sequences; around 48% of them appeared once. More than 2% of the sample is taken by the ten largest.

Systemically healthy Caucasian individuals from Russia, roughly 40 in total and aged roughly 6 to 100 years, were included as donors. Each donor gave 9.5 to 10 milliliters of peripheral blood, drawn into EDTA-treated Vacutainer tubes. Ficoll-Paque density-gradient centrifugation was used to isolate PBMCs, with at least 7 million per sample. Trizol reagent was used to extract total RNA from PBMCs, with at least 6 micrograms per sample. The percentages of naive CD45RAhigh/CD27high T cells were determined by flow cytometry on a PBMC aliquot from every donor. The germline V gene provides CDR1 MGHDK and CDR2 SYGVNS. Counted from cysteine to phenylalanine, this CDR3 has 16 amino acids. Only CDR3 DNA remains: 48 bases, in frame from the first base. V is shortened by 5 bases, J by 3 bases, and the region joining them spans 19 bases. The data belong to a study of blood T cells in healthy people across ages (dated by TCRdb to between 2014 and 2017). Study-level background: In model experiments, template switching captured about one uniquely barcoded TCR beta cDNA molecule for every two T cells. The study measured age-related changes in TCR beta repertoire diversity using deep sequencing normalized with unique cDNA molecular identifiers. Four age groups were formed from the donors: young (average approximately 16 years), middle-aged (around 40), aged (roughly 59) and long-lived (roughly 88). To avoid experimental bias, donors of different ages were randomly spread across the sequencing lanes. Using the same blood draw, the study looked at two additional independent replicas of 1 million unique cDNA reads for two donors, one aged 18 to 30 and the other aged 80 or older.

What the research found in general, with its limitations: Estimates of total diversity from one million sequenced T cells were regarded as lower bounds and underestimates. Conclusive comparison of naive and antigen-experienced compartments was prevented by the profiling of bulk unsorted PBMCs. The percentage of naive T cells measured by flow cytometry correlated strongly with observed TCR beta diversity. Because the CMV infection status of the donors was unknown, age-related changes in expanded clonotypes may potentially have been confounded. Observed TCR beta diversity per million T cells fell roughly linearly with age, and a significant reduction was already apparent by age roughly 40. Compared with the aged group, more naive CD4+ T cells, fewer expanded clones and increased TCR diversity were shown by the long-lived group, suggesting age selection.

The TCR sequence derives from a woman aged 40 to 50 in good health. The sequenced material came from blood. The V gene is TRBV25-1 and the J gene is TRBJ2-5; matching of 6 bases hints at TRBD1 as the D gene. Read as DNA, the sequence is TGTGCCAGCAGTCCATGGGGCCAGGGGAGCAAAGAGACCCAGTACTTC. This codes for CASSPWGQGSKETQYF. The reference TRBV25-1 and TRBJ2-5 proteins fill in what lies around the CDR3, so the full variable domain reads EADIYQTPRYLVIGTGKKITLECSQTMGHDKMYWYQQDPGMELHLIHYSYGVNSTEKGDLSSESTVSRIRTEHFPLTLESARPSHTSQYLCASSPWGQGSKETQYFGPGTRLLVL.